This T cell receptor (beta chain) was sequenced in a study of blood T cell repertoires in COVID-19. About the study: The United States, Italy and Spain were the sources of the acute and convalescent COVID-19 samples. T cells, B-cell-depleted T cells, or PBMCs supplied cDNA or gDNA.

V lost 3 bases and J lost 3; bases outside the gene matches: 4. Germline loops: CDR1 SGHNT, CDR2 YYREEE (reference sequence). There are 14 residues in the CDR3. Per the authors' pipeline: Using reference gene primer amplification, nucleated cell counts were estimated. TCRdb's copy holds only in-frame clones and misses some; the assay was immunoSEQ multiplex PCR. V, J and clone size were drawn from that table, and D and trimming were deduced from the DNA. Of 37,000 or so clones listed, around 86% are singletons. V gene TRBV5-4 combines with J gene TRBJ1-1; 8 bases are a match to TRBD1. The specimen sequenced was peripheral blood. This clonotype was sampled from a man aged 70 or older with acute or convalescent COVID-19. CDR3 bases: TGTGCCAGCAGCTGGGGACAGGAGGACACTGAAGCTTTCTTT. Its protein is CASSWGQEDTEAFF.